The entry below describes one TCR beta chain. The antigen remains unidentified. The junction departs from the called germline gene at one end, perhaps through a read error. The entry originates in a study of cytomegalovirus exposure and HLA in healthy donors. The study, taken as a whole, reports: Most of the TCR beta V segments (in an earlier analysis) were productive either about 87% or about 30% of the time.

The CDR3 sequence is 9 residues long. Germline values: CDR1 SEHNR, CDR2 FQNEAQ (reference sequence). Both 60 Vbeta primers and 13 Jbeta primers went into the PCR. Assay used: immunoSEQ multiplex PCR; TCRdb lists only in-frame clones, some missing. The table includes approximately 190,000 clones, approximately 86% detected once. The specimen was PBMCs. The chain links TRBV7-9 to TRBJ1-2, with TRBD1 matching 8 bases. This TCR came from a boy between 2 and 10 years old in good health and CMV-seronegative. As DNA, the CDR3 is TGTGCCAGCTGCGAGGACAGGGCCTTC. Translating gives CASCEDRAF.